These 31 T cell receptor beta chains came from one sample sequenced in a study of cytomegalovirus exposure and HLA in healthy donors listed by TCRdb under 2017. Preparation of the library involved the immunoSEQ multiplex PCR assay. For the multiplex PCR, a mixture combining 60 forward primers for TCR Vbeta segments and 13 reverse primers for TCR Jbeta segments was used. TCRdb took over this immuneACCESS table, retaining in-frame rearrangements with V and J assigned. Such tables are incomplete; in checked studies, under half of the missing clones stem from an unresolved V gene, and the remainder is unexplained. The sample includes about 200,000 clones, with around three quarters observed a single time. Of the sample, 15% to 18% falls within the top ten clones. Material: PBMCs. The receptors were gathered from a man aged 40-49 years in good health and CMV-seronegative.

As for this clone: Within the sample, other DNA sequences also encode this same CDR3. CDR3 coding DNA: TGTGCCAGCAGTTTAACAGGGTTGAACACTGAAGCTTTCTTT. Encoded protein: CASSLTGLNTEAFF. This chain uses TRBV28 with TRBJ1-1, with a weak D call TRBD1 (6 bases). The CDR3 spans 14 residues. Looked up from germline, CDR1 is MDHEN and CDR2 is SYDVKM. Trimming left V 2 bases short and J 0 bases short, with 7 bases between.

This chain connects TRBV27 to TRBJ1-1; no reliable D call. Trimming pared 3 bases from V and 1 base from J, leaving 6 bases between. The CDR3 is made up of 13 amino acids. Looked up from germline, CDR1 is MNHEY and CDR2 is SMNVEV (reference sequence). The CDR3 here is CASSFLSNTEAFF. CDR3 bases: TGTGCCAGCAGTTTCCTTTCGAACACTGAAGCTTTCTTT.

The gene calls are TRBV7-3 and TRBJ2-5; 13 positions match TRBD2. CDR3 length equals 15 residues. The V gene's germline CDR1 is SGHTA and CDR2 FQGTGA. J lost 3 bases, V lost 5 bases, and 3 bases had no gene match. The CDR3 region has the DNA TGTGCCAGCAGCCCAGGGACTAGCGGGAAAGAGACCCAGTACTTC. This gives the protein CASSPGTSGKETQYF.

The V call is TRBV11-2, the J call TRBJ2-1, with 8 bases that match TRBD2. In germline, CDR1 is SGHAT, CDR2 FQNNGV. The CDR3 sequence is 14 residues long. The V and J ends lost 8 bases and 8 bases, in that order; junction bases with no gene match: 11. The CDR3 DNA sequence: TGTGCCAGCGGGGAGCGGGGGAATCACTATGAGCAGTTCTTC. It codes for CASGERGNHYEQFF.

This clone was counted between two and nine times. The V gene is TRBV19, the J gene TRBJ2-5; possible D gene TRBD1, 6 bases. Per the germline V gene, CDR1 is LNHDA and CDR2 is SQIVND (reference sequence). This CDR3 comprises 13 residues. V was pared by 3 bases and J by 5 bases, with 10 bases between. CDR3 in amino acids: CASSMGAEETQYF. DNA for the CDR3: TGTGCCAGTAGTATGGGGGCAGAGGAGACCCAGTACTTC.

This clone was counted between two and nine times. The chain uses TRBV30 and TRBJ2-5, with TRBD2 matching 7 bases. J gave up 5 bases and V 0 bases, and 0 bases lay outside the gene matches. The germline gives CDR1 GTSNPN, CDR2 SVGIG (reference sequence). The CDR3 loop spans 12 amino acids. In DNA, the CDR3 is TGTGCCTGGAGTGTTAGCGGGGAGACCCAGTACTTC. It yields the protein CAWSVSGETQYF.

This clone was seen only a few times. The rearrangement uses TRBV28 and TRBJ1-4; the D gene is possibly TRBD1 (5 bases). Germline CDR1 reads MDHEN; CDR2 reads SYDVKM. V was trimmed by 5 bases and J by 6 bases, leaving 22 bases between them. The CDR3 is 17 residues long. In DNA form, the CDR3 reads TGTGCCAGCAGTCCCGGCGGTTTTGTGGGGCGCGATGAAAAACTGTTTTTT. It translates to CASSPGGFVGRDEKLFF. Filled out from reference TRBV28 and TRBJ1-4, the complete variable domain reads DVKVTQSSRYLVKRTGEKVFLECVQDMDHENMFWYRQDPGLGLRLIYFSYDVKMKEKGDIPEGYSVSREKKERFSLILESASTNQTSMYLCASSPGGFVGRDEKLFFGSGTQLSVL.

This CDR3 is CASSSRTGEWTEAFF. The CDR3 DNA is TGTGCCAGCAGCTCCAGGACAGGGGAATGGACTGAAGCTTTCTTT. The rearrangement links TRBV7-9 to TRBJ1-1; 9 bases match TRBD1. This CDR3 spans 15 amino acids. CDR1 SEHNR and CDR2 FQNEAQ come from the germline V gene (reference sequence). V was clipped by 4 bases and J by 5 bases; unmatched bases: 8.

V gene TRBV19 combines with J gene TRBJ2-4, with D unclear. V shed 3 bases and J shed 9 bases, with 9 bases lying between them. Per germline, CDR1 LNHDA and CDR2 SQIVND (reference sequence). This CDR3 has 12 residues. In nucleotides, the CDR3 is TGTGCCAGTAGTATTAAGGCAGGCATTCAGTACTTC. Amino acid sequence: CASSIKAGIQYF.

The chain links TRBV28 to TRBJ2-7, with D possibly being TRBD2 (6 bases). Germline CDR1 is MDHEN and CDR2 is SYDVKM. The CDR3 has 13 residues. Between the trimmed V and J ends, which lost 8 bases and 1 base, there was a span of 12 bases. In DNA, the CDR3 is TGTGCCAGCGGCTTAGCGGCGTCCTACGAGCAGTACTTC. Its translation: CASGLAASYEQYF.

This chain uses TRBV7-2 with TRBJ1-6; 7 bases align to TRBD1. J gave up 7 bases and V 5 bases, and 8 bases lay outside the gene matches. CDR3 length: 15 residues. Germline CDR1 reads SGHTA; CDR2 reads FQGNSA. CDR3 bases: TGTGCCAGCAGCATATCGACAGGGTACAATTCACCCCTCCACTTT. Translating it yields CASSISTGYNSPLHF. The full variable domain, with the rest looked up from reference TRBV7-2 and TRBJ1-6, is GAGVSQSPSNKVTEKGKDVELRCDPISGHTALYWYRQSLGQGLEFLIYFQGNSAPDKSGLPSDRFSAERTGGSVSTLTIQRTQQEDSAVYLCASSISTGYNSPLHFGNGTRLTVT.

The chain employs TRBV7-9 and TRBJ2-7, with TRBD2 identical over 10 bases. Germline trimming cut 6 bases from V and 3 bases from J; bases unmatched to any gene: 8. The CDR3 runs 15 residues. CDR1 SEHNR and CDR2 FQNEAQ come from the germline V gene (reference sequence). This chain's CDR3 is CASSIAGGPLYEQYF. The CDR3 coding sequence is TGTGCCAGCAGTATAGCGGGAGGACCCCTCTACGAGCAGTACTTC.

The chain recombines TRBV6-1 with TRBJ2-3; 15 positions agree with TRBD2. Germline lookup yields CDR1 MNHNS and CDR2 SASEGT. Trimming took 6 bases from V and 4 from J; bases not matched to a gene: 2. CDR3 size: 15 residues. The CDR3 sequence is CASRRTSGRADTQYF. CDR3 nucleotide sequence: TGTGCCAGCAGGCGGACTAGCGGGAGGGCAGATACGCAGTATTTT.

This clone was seen only once. The rearrangement joins TRBV28 to TRBJ1-5; unclear D gene. The V end lost 2 bases, the J end lost 4 bases, and 6 bases lay between the germline ends. This CDR3 region has 13 residues. Germline V CDR1 and CDR2: MDHEN, SYDVKM. CDR3 protein: CASSLDGNQPQHF. As DNA, the CDR3 is TGTGCCAGCAGTTTAGACGGGAATCAGCCCCAGCATTTT.

This sequence joins TRBV6-5 and TRBJ2-1; tentatively, D is TRBD1 (5 bases). Trimming took 6 bases from V and 0 from J, leaving 12 bases between them. This CDR3 has 15 residues. Germline loops: CDR1 MNHEY, CDR2 SVGAGI. CDR3 protein: CASSPQGSSYNEQFF. As DNA, the CDR3 is TGTGCCAGCAGCCCCCAGGGAAGCTCCTACAATGAGCAGTTCTTC.

A few counts support this clone. V usage is TRBV6-6 and J usage is TRBJ2-5; D might be TRBD1 (5 bases). This CDR3 is built from 15 residues. From germline, CDR1 is MNHNY and CDR2 SVGAGI (reference sequence). V was shortened by 4 bases and J by 2 bases, with 14 bases between the two germline ends. As DNA, the CDR3 is TGTGCCAGCAGTTGGGTAGGGGCTAAACAAGAGACCCAGTACTTC. Translation: CASSWVGAKQETQYF.

J is TRBJ2-7 and V is TRBV10-3, with D possibly matching TRBD2 (6 bases). Germline assignment: CDR1 ENHRY and CDR2 SYGVKD. The CDR3 consists of 12 residues. Trimming left V 6 bases short and J 1 base short, with 7 bases between. This CDR3 is CAIRGGSYEQYF. CDR3 bases: TGTGCCATCAGGGGGGGTTCCTACGAGCAGTACTTC.

The V gene is TRBV2, the J gene TRBJ2-3, with D tentatively TRBD1 (6 bases). Trimming took 6 bases from V and 4 from J, leaving 14 bases between them. The CDR3 has 14 amino acids. Germline V lookup: CDR1 SNHLY, CDR2 FYNNEI. The CDR3 DNA reads as TGTGCCAGCAGGAGGGGGAATCCGGCAGATACGCAGTATTTT. Its translation is CASRRGNPADTQYF.

The J gene is TRBJ2-3, the V gene TRBV4-1, with 8 positions matching TRBD1. The CDR3 contains 16 residues. V shed 1 base, J shed 4 bases, and the junction held 7 bases outside the gene matches. CDR1 and CDR2 (germline): MGHRA, YSYEKL. This CDR3 is CASSQVGRGPADTQYF. CDR3 bases: TGCGCCAGCAGCCAAGTGGGCAGGGGGCCCGCAGATACGCAGTATTTT.

The V call is TRBV18, the J call TRBJ1-1; no firm D call. Trimming shortened V by 3 bases and J by 1 base, and 15 bases separated the two germline ends. Germline V CDR1 and CDR2: KGHSH, LQKENI. This CDR3 comprises 16 residues. The CDR3 protein is CASSPFLDLANTEAFF. The CDR3 coding sequence is TGTGCCAGCTCACCGTTTCTCGACCTAGCGAACACTGAAGCTTTCTTT.

The chain recombines TRBV7-9 with TRBJ1-4; TRBD1 is a possible D gene (5 bases). Trimming left V 5 bases short and J 7 bases short, with 20 bases between. The CDR3 runs to 16 residues. CDR1 is SEHNR and CDR2 is FQNEAQ in the germline V gene (reference sequence). CDR3 protein: CASSAGDRSRSEKLFF. The CDR3, as DNA: TGTGCCAGCAGCGCAGGCGACAGAAGCAGGAGTGAAAAACTGTTTTTT.

The chain is built from TRBV27 and TRBJ2-1, with 9 bases identical to TRBD2. Trimming took 7 bases from V and 5 from J; bases not matched to a gene: 6. Germline V gives CDR1 MNHEY, CDR2 SMNVEV (reference sequence). The CDR3 loop spans 14 amino acids. The CDR3 DNA is TGTGCCAGCATCGGCGGGAGGGTAAACAATGAGCAGTTCTTC. Its translation: CASIGGRVNNEQFF.

The V call is TRBV10-1, the J call TRBJ2-3, with D tentatively TRBD2 (6 bases). The CDR3 consists of 14 residues. V shed 5 bases and J shed 1 base, with 10 bases lying between them. From germline, CDR1 is WNHNN and CDR2 SYGVQD (reference sequence). The CDR3 region is CASSPGLRTDTQYF. CDR3 coding DNA: TGCGCCAGCAGTCCGGGACTCCGCACAGATACGCAGTATTTT.

The genes are TRBV9 and TRBJ2-2; D is perhaps TRBD2 (7 bases). V lost 0 bases, J lost 6 bases, and 9 bases lay in between. This CDR3 is built from 14 residues. Germline-derived CDR1 and CDR2 are SGDLS and YYNGEE. The CDR3 protein is CASSVGGGPGELFF. CDR3 in DNA: TGTGCCAGCAGCGTAGGGGGGGGGCCCGGGGAGCTGTTTTTT.

The V and J genes are TRBV15 and TRBJ2-5, with D possibly being TRBD2 (5 bases). This CDR3 has 13 residues. Trimming cost V 1 base and J 2 bases, with 5 bases left between them. Germline V lookup: CDR1 LNHNV, CDR2 YYDKDF (reference sequence). CDR3 loop: CATSRGGQETQYF. In DNA, the CDR3 is TGTGCCACCAGCAGAGGAGGGCAAGAGACCCAGTACTTC.

The chain couples TRBV5-1 to TRBJ2-7; TRBD1 agrees at 9 bases. J lost 7 bases, V lost 4 bases, and 12 bases had no gene match. CDR1 and CDR2 from the germline V gene are SGHRS and YFSETQ. The CDR3 totals 15 residues. The CDR3 DNA follows: TGCGCCAGCAGCCAAATTGGACAGGGGATAGAGGAGCAGTACTTC. Translated, it gives CASSQIGQGIEEQYF. Full variable domain (rest looked up from reference TRBV5-1 and TRBJ2-7): KAGVTQTPRYLIKTRGQQVTLSCSPISGHRSVSWYQQTPGQGLQFLFEYFSETQRNKGNFPGRFSGRQFSNSRSEMNVSTLELGDSALYLCASSQIGQGIEEQYFGPGTRLTVT.

This sequence joins TRBV11-2 and TRBJ2-3, with D perhaps matching TRBD2 (6 bases). The germline CDR1 and CDR2 sequences are SGHAT and FQNNGV. Between the trimmed V and J ends, which lost 5 bases and 2 bases, there was a span of 11 bases. The CDR3 has 14 amino acids. The CDR3, as DNA: TGTGCCAGCAGCCCGAGGGAGGCCACAGATACGCAGTATTTT. Its translation: CASSPREATDTQYF.

The V gene is TRBV2, the J gene TRBJ1-2, with a weak D call TRBD1 (5 bases). CDR1 is SNHLY and CDR2 is FYNNEI in the germline V gene. CDR3 length: 13 amino acids. V lost 1 base and J 6 bases, leaving 9 bases between the germline ends. CDR3 in amino acids: CASSEEGYNGYTF. The CDR3 region has the DNA TGTGCCAGCAGTGAAGAGGGGTACAATGGCTACACCTTC.

The chain has TRBV27 and TRBJ2-7, with D hard to call. Trimming shortened V by 5 bases and J by 5 bases, and 13 bases separated the two germline ends. CDR1 is MNHEY, CDR2 SMNVEV, per germline (reference sequence). CDR3 size: 13 residues. The CDR3, as DNA: TGTGCCAGCAGTAACAAGTTTGCGGACGAGCAGTACTTC. As protein: CASSNKFADEQYF.

V and J are TRBV11-2 and TRBJ1-2, with D tentatively TRBD1 (6 bases). Trimming took 1 base from V and 8 from J, leaving 14 bases between them. Germline CDR1 reads SGHAT; CDR2 reads FQNNGV. The CDR3 totals 14 residues. CDR3 region: CASSLVMGQGGYTF. As DNA, the CDR3 is TGTGCCAGCAGCTTAGTGATGGGCCAGGGGGGCTACACCTTC.

The chain uses TRBV2 and TRBJ1-5, with TRBD1 matching 9 bases. Germline V gives CDR1 SNHLY, CDR2 FYNNEI. With V trimmed by 4 bases and J by 1 base, 2 bases remained unmatched. The CDR3 loop spans 15 amino acids. The CDR3 sequence is CASSVGQGSNQPQHF. CDR3 coding DNA: TGTGCCAGCAGTGTCGGACAGGGGAGCAATCAGCCCCAGCATTTT.